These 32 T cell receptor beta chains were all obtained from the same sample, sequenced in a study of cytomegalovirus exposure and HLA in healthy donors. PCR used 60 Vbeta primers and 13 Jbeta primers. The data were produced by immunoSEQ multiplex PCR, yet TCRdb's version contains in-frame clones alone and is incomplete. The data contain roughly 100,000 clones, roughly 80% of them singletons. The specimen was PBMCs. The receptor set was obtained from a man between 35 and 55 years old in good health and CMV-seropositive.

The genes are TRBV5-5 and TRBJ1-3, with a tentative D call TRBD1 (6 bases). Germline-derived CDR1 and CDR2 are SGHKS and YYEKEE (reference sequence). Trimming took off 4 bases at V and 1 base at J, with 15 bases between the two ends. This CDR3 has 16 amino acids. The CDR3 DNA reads TGTGCCAGCAGCCTAACAAACAGGGTATCTGGAAACACCATATATTTT. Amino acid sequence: CASSLTNRVSGNTIYF. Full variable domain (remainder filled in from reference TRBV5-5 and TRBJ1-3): DAGVTQSPTHLIKTRGQQVTLRCSPISGHKSVSWYQQVLGQGPQFIFQYYEKEERGRGNFPDRFSARQFPNYSSELNVNALLLGDSALYLCASSLTNRVSGNTIYFGEGSWLTVV.

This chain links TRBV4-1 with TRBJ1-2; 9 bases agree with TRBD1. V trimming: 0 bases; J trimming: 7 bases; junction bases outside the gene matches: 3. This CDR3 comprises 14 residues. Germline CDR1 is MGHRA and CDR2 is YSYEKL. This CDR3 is CASSQDRTGVGYTF. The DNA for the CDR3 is TGCGCCAGCAGCCAAGATCGGACAGGGGTTGGCTACACCTTC.

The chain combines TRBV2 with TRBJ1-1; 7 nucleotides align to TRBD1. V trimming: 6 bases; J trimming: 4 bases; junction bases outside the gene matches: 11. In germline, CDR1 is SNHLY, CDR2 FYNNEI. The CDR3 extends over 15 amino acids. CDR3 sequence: CASRAGGGVGTEAFF. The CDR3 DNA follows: TGTGCCAGCAGGGCAGGGGGTGGGGTGGGCACTGAAGCTTTCTTT.

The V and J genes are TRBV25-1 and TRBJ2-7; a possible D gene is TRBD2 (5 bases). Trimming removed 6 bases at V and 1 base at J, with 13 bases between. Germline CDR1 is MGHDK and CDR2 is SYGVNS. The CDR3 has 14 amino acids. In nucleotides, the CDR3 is TGTGCCAGCAGCGGGGTACCCCCTTCCTACGAGCAGTACTTC. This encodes CASSGVPPSYEQYF.

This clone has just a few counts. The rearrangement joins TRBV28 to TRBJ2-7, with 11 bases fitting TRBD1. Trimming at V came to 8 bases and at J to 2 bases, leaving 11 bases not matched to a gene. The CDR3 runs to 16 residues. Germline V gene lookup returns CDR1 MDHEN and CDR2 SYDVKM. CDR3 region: CASGSPGTGGTYEQYF. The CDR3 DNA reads TGTGCCAGCGGGTCCCCCGGGACAGGGGGTACCTACGAGCAGTACTTC.

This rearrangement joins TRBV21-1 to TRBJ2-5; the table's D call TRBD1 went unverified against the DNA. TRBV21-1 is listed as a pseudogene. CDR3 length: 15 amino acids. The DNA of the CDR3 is TGTGCCAGCCCCCTTTGGGGACAGCCCAGTGGGACCCAGTACTTC. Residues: CASPLWGQPSGTQYF.

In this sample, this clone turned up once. CDR3 in DNA: TGTGCCAGCAGTTACCGACAGGGGAGGACTGGCTACACCTTC. Translating gives CASSYRQGRTGYTF. This chain uses TRBV27 with TRBJ1-2, with 8 bases lining up with TRBD1. V dropped 4 bases and J dropped 7; count of bases not matched to a gene: 8. CDR1 MNHEY and CDR2 SMNVEV come from the germline V gene (reference sequence). The CDR3 is made up of 14 amino acids.

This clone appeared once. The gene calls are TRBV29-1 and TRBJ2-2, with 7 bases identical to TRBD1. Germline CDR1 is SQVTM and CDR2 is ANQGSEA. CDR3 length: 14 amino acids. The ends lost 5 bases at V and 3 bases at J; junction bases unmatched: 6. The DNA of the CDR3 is TGCAGCGTTTCACAGGGGTCGGACACCGGGGAGCTGTTTTTT. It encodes CSVSQGSDTGELFF.

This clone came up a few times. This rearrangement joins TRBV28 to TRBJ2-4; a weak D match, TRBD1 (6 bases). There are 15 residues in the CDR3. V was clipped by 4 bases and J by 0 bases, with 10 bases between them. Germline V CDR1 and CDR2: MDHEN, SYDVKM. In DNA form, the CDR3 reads TGTGCCAGCAGTTCAGGGGCACTAGCCAAAAACATTCAGTACTTC. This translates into CASSSGALAKNIQYF.

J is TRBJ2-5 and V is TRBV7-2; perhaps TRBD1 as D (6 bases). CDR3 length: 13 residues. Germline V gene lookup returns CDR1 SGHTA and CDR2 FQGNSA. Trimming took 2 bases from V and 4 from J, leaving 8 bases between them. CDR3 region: CASSLRDTETQYF. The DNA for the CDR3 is TGTGCCAGCAGCTTAAGGGACACAGAGACCCAGTACTTC.

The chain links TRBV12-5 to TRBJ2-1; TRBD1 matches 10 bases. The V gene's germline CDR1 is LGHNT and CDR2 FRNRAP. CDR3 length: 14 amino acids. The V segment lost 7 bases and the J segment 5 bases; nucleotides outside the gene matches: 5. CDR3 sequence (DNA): TGTGCTAGTGTTCCCGGGACAGGGGACAATGAGCAGTTCTTC. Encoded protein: CASVPGTGDNEQFF. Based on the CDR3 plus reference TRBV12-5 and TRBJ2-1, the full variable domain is DARVTQTPRHKVTEMGQEVTMRCQPILGHNTVFWYRQTMMQGLELLAYFRNRAPLDDSGMPKDRFSAEMPDATLATLKIQPSEPRDSAVYFCASVPGTGDNEQFFGPGTRLTVL.

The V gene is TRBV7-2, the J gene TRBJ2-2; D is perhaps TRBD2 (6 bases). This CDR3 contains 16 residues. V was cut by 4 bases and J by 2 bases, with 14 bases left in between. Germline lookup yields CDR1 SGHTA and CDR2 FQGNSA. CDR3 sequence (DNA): TGTGCCAGCAGCTCCCCCGGGCGGGGTAACACCGGGGAGCTGTTTTTT. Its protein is CASSSPGRGNTGELFF.

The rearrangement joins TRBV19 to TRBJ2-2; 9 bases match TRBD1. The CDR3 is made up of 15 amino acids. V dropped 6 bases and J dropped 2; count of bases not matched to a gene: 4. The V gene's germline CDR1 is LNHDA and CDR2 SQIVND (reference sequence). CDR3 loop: CASRRQGVNTGELFF. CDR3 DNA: TGTGCCAGTAGGCGACAGGGGGTAAACACCGGGGAGCTGTTTTTT.

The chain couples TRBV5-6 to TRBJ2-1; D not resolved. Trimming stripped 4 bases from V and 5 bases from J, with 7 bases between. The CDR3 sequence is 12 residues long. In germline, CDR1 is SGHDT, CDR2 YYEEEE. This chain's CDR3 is CASSLGHNEQFF. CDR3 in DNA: TGTGCCAGCAGCCTAGGTCACAATGAGCAGTTCTTC.

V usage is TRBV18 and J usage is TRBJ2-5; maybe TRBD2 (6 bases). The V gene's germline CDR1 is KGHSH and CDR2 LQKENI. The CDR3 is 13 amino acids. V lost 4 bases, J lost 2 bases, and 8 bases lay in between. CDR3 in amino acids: CASSQGRQETQYF. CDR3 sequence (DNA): TGTGCCAGCTCACAGGGGAGGCAAGAGACCCAGTACTTC.

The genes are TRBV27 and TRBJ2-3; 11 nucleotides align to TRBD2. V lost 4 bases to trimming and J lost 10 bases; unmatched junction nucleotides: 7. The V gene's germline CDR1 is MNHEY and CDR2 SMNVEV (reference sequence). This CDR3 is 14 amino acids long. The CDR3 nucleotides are TGTGCCAGCAGTTCTACTAGCGGGAGAGTAGCGCAGTATTTT. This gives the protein CASSSTSGRVAQYF.

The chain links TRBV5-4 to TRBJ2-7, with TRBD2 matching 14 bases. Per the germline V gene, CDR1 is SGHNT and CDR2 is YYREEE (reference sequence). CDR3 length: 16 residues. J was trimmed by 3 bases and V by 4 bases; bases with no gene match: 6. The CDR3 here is CASSAAGTSGSYEQYF. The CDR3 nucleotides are TGTGCCAGCAGCGCCGCCGGGACTAGCGGGAGCTACGAGCAGTACTTC. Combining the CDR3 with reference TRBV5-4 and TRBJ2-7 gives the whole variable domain ETGVTQSPTHLIKTRGQQVTLRCSSQSGHNTVSWYQQALGQGPQFIFQYYREEENGRGNFPPRFSGLQFPNYSSELNVNALELDDSALYLCASSAAGTSGSYEQYFGPGTRLTVT.

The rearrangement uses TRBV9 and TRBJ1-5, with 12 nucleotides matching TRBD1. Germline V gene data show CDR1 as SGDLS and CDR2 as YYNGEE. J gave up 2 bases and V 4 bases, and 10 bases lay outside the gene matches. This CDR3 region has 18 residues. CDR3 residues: CASSPGTGGYGGNQPQHF. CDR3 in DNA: TGTGCCAGCAGCCCCGGGACAGGGGGCTATGGGGGCAATCAGCCCCAGCATTTT.

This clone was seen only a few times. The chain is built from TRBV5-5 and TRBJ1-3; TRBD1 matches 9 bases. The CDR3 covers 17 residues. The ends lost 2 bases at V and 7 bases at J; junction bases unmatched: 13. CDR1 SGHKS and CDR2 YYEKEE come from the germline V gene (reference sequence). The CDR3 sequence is CASSLSLPGQGINTIYF. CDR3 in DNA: TGTGCCAGCAGCTTAAGCCTCCCGGGACAGGGTATCAACACCATATATTTT.

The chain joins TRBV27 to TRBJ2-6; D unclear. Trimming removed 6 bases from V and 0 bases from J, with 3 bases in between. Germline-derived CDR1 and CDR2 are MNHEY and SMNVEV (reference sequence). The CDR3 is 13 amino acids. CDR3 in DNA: TGTGCCAGCAGCTCCTCTGGGGCCAACGTCCTGACTTTC. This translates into CASSSSGANVLTF.

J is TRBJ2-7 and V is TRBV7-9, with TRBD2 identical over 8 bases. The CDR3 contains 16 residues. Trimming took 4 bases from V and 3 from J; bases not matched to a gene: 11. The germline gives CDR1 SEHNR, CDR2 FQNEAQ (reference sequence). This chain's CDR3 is CASSSLAGGFSYEQYF. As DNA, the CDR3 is TGTGCCAGCAGCTCCCTGGCGGGAGGTTTTAGCTACGAGCAGTACTTC.

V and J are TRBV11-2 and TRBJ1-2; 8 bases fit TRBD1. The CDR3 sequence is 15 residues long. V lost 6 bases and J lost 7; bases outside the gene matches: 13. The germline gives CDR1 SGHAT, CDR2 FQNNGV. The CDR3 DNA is TGTGCCAGCAGTCGAAGGGACAGGACCTCCCTTGGCTACACCTTC. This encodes CASSRRDRTSLGYTF.

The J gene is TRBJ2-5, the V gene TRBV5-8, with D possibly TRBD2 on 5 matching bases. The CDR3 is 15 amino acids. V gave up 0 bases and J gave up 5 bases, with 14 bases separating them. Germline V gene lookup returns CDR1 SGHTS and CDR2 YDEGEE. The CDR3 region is CASSLAQATGETQYF. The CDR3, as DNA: TGTGCCAGCAGCTTGGCCCAGGCGACGGGGGAGACCCAGTACTTC. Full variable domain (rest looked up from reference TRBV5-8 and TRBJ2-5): EAGVTQSPTHLIKTRGQQATLRCSPISGHTSVYWYQQALGLGLQFLLWYDEGEERNRGNFPPRFSGRQFPNYSSELNVNALELEDSALYLCASSLAQATGETQYFGPGTRLLVL.

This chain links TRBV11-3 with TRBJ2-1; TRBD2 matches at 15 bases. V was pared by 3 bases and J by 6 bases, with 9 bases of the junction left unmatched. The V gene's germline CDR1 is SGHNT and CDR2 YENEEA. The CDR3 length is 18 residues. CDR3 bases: TGTGCCAGCAGCTTCCCAGGGACTAGCGGGGGGCAACGCAATGAGCAGTTCTTC. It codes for CASSFPGTSGGQRNEQFF.

Here the CDR3 reads CASSIDRGVSPLHF. For the CDR3, the DNA is TGTGCCAGCAGCATTGACAGGGGGGTTTCACCCCTCCACTTT. The chain joins TRBV7-9 to TRBJ1-6; 9 nucleotides match TRBD1. Germline CDR1 SEHNR, CDR2 FQNEAQ (reference sequence). This CDR3 is 14 amino acids long. The V segment lost 5 bases and the J segment 9 bases; nucleotides outside the gene matches: 5.

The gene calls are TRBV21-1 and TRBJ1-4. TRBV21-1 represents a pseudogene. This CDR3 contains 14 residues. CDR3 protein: CASSRRDSNEKLFF. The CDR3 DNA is TGTGCCAGCAGCCGCAGGGACTCTAATGAAAAACTGTTTTTT.

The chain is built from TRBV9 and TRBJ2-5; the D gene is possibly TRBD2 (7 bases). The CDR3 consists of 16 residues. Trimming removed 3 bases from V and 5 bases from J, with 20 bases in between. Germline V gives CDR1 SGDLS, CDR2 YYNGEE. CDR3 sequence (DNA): TGTGCCAGCAGCGAAGTAGGGGGGAGGGGCCGGGAGACCCAGTACTTC. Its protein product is CASSEVGGRGRETQYF.

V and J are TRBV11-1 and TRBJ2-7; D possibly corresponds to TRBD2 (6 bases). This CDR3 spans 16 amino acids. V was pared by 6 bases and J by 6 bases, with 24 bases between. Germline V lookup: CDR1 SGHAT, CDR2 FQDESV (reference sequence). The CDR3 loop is CASSSTPGVTESEQYF. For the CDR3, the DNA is TGTGCCAGCAGTTCTACCCCGGGGGTTACCGAATCCGAGCAGTACTTC.

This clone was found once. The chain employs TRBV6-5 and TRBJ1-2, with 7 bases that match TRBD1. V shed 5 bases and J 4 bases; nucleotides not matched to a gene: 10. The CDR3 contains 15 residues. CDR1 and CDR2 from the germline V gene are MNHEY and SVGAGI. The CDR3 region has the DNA TGTGCCAGCAGTACCCTGGGACAGTCCCTCTATGGCTACACCTTC. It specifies CASSTLGQSLYGYTF.

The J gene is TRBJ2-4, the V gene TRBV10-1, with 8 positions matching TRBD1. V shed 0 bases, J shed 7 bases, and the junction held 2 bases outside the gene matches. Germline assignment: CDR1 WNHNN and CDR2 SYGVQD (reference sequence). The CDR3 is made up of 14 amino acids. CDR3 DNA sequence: TGCGCCAGCAGTGAGTCGACAGGGGAGAACATTCAGTACTTC. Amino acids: CASSESTGENIQYF.

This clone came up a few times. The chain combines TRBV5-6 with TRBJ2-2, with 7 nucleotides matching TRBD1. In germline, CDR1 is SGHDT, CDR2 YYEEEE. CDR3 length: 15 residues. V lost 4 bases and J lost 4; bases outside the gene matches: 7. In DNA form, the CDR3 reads TGTGCCAGCAGCACGACAGGGTTCACCACCGGGGAGCTGTTTTTT. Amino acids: CASSTTGFTTGELFF.

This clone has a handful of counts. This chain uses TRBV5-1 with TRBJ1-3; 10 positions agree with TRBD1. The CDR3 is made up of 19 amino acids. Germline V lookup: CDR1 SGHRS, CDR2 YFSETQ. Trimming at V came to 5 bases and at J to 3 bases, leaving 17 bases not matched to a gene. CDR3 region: CASRTTPGTGVLSGNTIYF. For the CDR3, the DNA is TGCGCCAGCAGGACTACCCCCGGGACAGGGGTACTCAGTGGAAACACCATATATTTT.